This T cell receptor beta chain is drawn from a study of blood T cell repertoires in COVID-19. Study background: Some COVID-19 samples were acute and others convalescent; all came from the United States, Italy and Spain. Sources were T cells, B-cell-depleted T cells, or PBMCs; the material itself was cDNA or gDNA.

Living in 24 US areas, the participants were between roughly 18 and 90 years of age. V lost 5 bases and J lost 1, with 15 bases in between. From germline, CDR1 is SGDLS and CDR2 YYNGEE. The CDR3 sequence is 15 residues long. Per the original data handling: Using reference gene primer amplification, nucleated cell counts were estimated. Profiling relied on immunoSEQ multiplex PCR, and the TCRdb table lists in-frame clones only, not all of them. Clone size and V and J calls were adopted from that table, with D and trimming inferred from the DNA. The repertoire consists of nearly 200,000 clones, with more than 80% occurring once and the leading ten covering 6.5% to 9%.

The sequenced sample consisted of PBMCs or T cells enriched from blood (not recorded which). This rearrangement joins TRBV9 to TRBJ1-1; possible D gene TRBD1, 6 bases. The origin of this receptor is a woman between 18 and 29 years old who had recovered from COVID-19. In nucleotides, the CDR3 is TGTGCCAGCAGTCCACAGGGTAGAAGGAACACTGAAGCTTTCTTT. This translates into CASSPQGRRNTEAFF.